Following are 25 T cell receptor beta chains from one sample sequenced in a study of cytomegalovirus exposure and HLA in healthy donors. The primer mix had 60 Vbeta and 13 Jbeta primers. Repertoires were generated with immunoSEQ multiplex PCR, while TCRdb's copy carries only in-frame clones and drops some. The sample consists of more than 80,000 clones, 70% to 75% of them appearing once. Sequenced sample: PBMCs. These receptors all come from a female donor in good health and CMV-seronegative.

The chain carries TRBV27 and TRBJ2-7, with 10 bases identical to TRBD1. This CDR3 region has 16 residues. Germline V gene lookup returns CDR1 MNHEY and CDR2 SMNVEV (reference sequence). Trimming removed 2 bases from V and 3 bases from J; junction bases left unmatched: 7. The CDR3 DNA is TGTGCCAGCAGTTTACTGGGGACAGGGGCAGTCTACGAGCAGTACTTC. This codes for CASSLLGTGAVYEQYF.

This clone was seen just once. CDR3 amino acids: CASSLLRETGANVLTF. The CDR3 region has the DNA TGTGCCAGCAGTTTATTGCGGGAGACTGGGGCCAACGTCCTGACTTTC. The chain couples TRBV28 to TRBJ2-6; 7 positions match TRBD2. Germline V gene data show CDR1 as MDHEN and CDR2 as SYDVKM. V shed 1 base, J shed 2 bases, and the junction held 2 bases outside the gene matches. The CDR3 totals 16 residues. Full variable domain (outside the CDR3, taken from reference TRBV28 and TRBJ2-6): DVKVTQSSRYLVKRTGEKVFLECVQDMDHENMFWYRQDPGLGLRLIYFSYDVKMKEKGDIPEGYSVSREKKERFSLILESASTNQTSMYLCASSLLRETGANVLTFGAGSRLTVL.

This clone was found a few times. V gene TRBV7-3 combines with J gene TRBJ2-3, with D possibly TRBD2 on 5 matching bases. Germline V gene lookup returns CDR1 SGHTA and CDR2 FQGTGA. V lost 2 bases and J lost 4, with 13 bases in between. This CDR3 has 15 residues. The CDR3 coding sequence is TGTGCCAGCAGCTTATATGCCTCGGGGTCAGATACGCAGTATTTT. It codes for CASSLYASGSDTQYF.

There are a few counts of this clone. The V call is TRBV9, the J call TRBJ2-2, with D perhaps matching TRBD2 (6 bases). CDR3 length: 12 amino acids. V lost 3 bases to trimming and J lost 8 bases, with 8 bases between them. The germline V gene has CDR1 SGDLS and CDR2 YYNGEE. The CDR3 coding sequence is TGTGCCAGCAGCGGACTAGAGGGGGAGCTGTTTTTT. Translating gives CASSGLEGELFF.

The rearrangement joins TRBV7-3 to TRBJ2-1; D not certain. Trimming took 1 base from V and 0 from J, leaving 7 bases between them. This CDR3 has 15 amino acids. The germline CDR1 and CDR2 sequences are SGHTA and FQGTGA. Here the CDR3 reads CASSLISASYNEQFF. The CDR3 DNA sequence: TGTGCCAGCAGCTTAATTAGTGCCTCCTACAATGAGCAGTTCTTC.

This chain joins TRBV7-9 and TRBJ1-1; D gene ambiguous. The CDR3 loop spans 14 amino acids. Germline V gene data show CDR1 as SEHNR and CDR2 as FQNEAQ (reference sequence). Trimming took 3 bases from V and 4 from J, leaving 12 bases between them. The CDR3 bases are TGTGCCAGCAGCTTCTCGACTGATCGCACTGAAGCTTTCTTT. Translation: CASSFSTDRTEAFF. Complete variable domain (other parts from reference TRBV7-9 and TRBJ1-1): DTGVSQNPRHKITKRGQNVTFRCDPISEHNRLYWYRQTLGQGPEFLTYFQNEAQLEKSRLLSDRFSAERPKGSFSTLEIQRTEQGDSAMYLCASSFSTDRTEAFFGQGTRLTVV.

The chain employs TRBV10-1 and TRBJ2-7; unclear D gene. Trimming took 3 bases from V and 6 from J, leaving 6 bases between them. There are 11 residues in the CDR3. The germline CDR1 and CDR2 sequences are WNHNN and SYGVQD (reference sequence). The CDR3 DNA reads TGCGCCAGCAGTGACGAGGTCGAGCAGTACTTC. Protein: CASSDEVEQYF.

The genes are TRBV7-9 and TRBJ2-5; 7 nucleotides match TRBD1. The CDR3 runs 14 residues. Germline lookup yields CDR1 SEHNR and CDR2 FQNEAQ (reference sequence). V shed 5 bases and J 5 bases; nucleotides not matched to a gene: 8. The CDR3, as DNA: TGTGCCAGCAGCGATACAGGGGTAGGGGAGACCCAGTACTTC. It yields the protein CASSDTGVGETQYF.

The chain has TRBV28 and TRBJ2-1, with 12 bases that match TRBD1. The ends lost 6 bases at V and 6 bases at J; junction bases unmatched: 9. Germline V gives CDR1 MDHEN, CDR2 SYDVKM. The CDR3 runs 16 residues. The DNA of the CDR3 is TGTGCCAGCAGGCCAGGGGACAGGGGGCTCGGCAATGAGCAGTTCTTC. Amino acid sequence: CASRPGDRGLGNEQFF.

This clone has just one count. This chain links TRBV21-1 with TRBJ2-7; the DNA was not used to check the table's D call, TRBD2. TRBV21-1 is termed a pseudogene. This CDR3 has 14 amino acids. For the CDR3, the DNA is TGTGCCAGCAGCAAAGCGTACGAGGGCTACGAGCAGTACTTC. Translating gives CASSKAYEGYEQYF.

This clone was picked up a small number of times. The chain recombines TRBV19 with TRBJ2-7; tentatively, D is TRBD2 (6 bases). Trimming cost V 10 bases and J 0 bases, with 13 bases left between them. Germline-derived CDR1 and CDR2 are LNHDA and SQIVND (reference sequence). The CDR3 length is 13 residues. The CDR3 sequence: CATGGDSSYEQYF. The CDR3 nucleotides read TGTGCCACCGGGGGTGATTCCTCCTACGAGCAGTACTTC.

This chain joins TRBV30 and TRBJ2-5, with D maybe TRBD1 (6 bases). The CDR3 is 17 residues long. The V gene's germline CDR1 is GTSNPN and CDR2 SVGIG (reference sequence). The ends were cut back, 1 base at V and 2 bases at J, with 20 bases in the middle. CDR3: CAWSEGVGTLHQETQYF. CDR3 sequence (DNA): TGTGCCTGGAGTGAGGGGGTAGGTACCCTCCATCAAGAGACCCAGTACTTC.

V gene TRBV27 combines with J gene TRBJ1-2; no clear D gene. From germline, CDR1 is MNHEY and CDR2 SMNVEV (reference sequence). Trimming pared 5 bases from V and 4 bases from J, leaving 11 bases between. The CDR3 runs 13 residues. The CDR3 nucleotides read TGTGCCAGCAGTGACCGAGGACTCTATGGCTACACCTTC. This translates into CASSDRGLYGYTF.

The chain is built from TRBV9 and TRBJ2-1, with 7 nucleotides matching TRBD1. CDR3 length: 16 residues. Germline CDR1 reads SGDLS; CDR2 reads YYNGEE. V dropped 1 base and J dropped 5; count of bases not matched to a gene: 9. The CDR3 spells CASSVSIRTGDNEQFF. As DNA, the CDR3 is TGTGCCAGCAGCGTAAGTATTAGGACAGGCGACAATGAGCAGTTCTTC.

J is TRBJ2-5 and V is TRBV11-3; TRBD2 aligns across 7 bases. Losses at the gene ends were 3 bases for V and 0 bases for J; bases not matched to a gene: 7. The CDR3 extends over 16 amino acids. Per germline, CDR1 SGHNT and CDR2 YENEEA. CDR3 DNA sequence: TGTGCCAGCAGCTTTTCCGGGACTACCGACCAAGAGACCCAGTACTTC. Its protein is CASSFSGTTDQETQYF.

The chain combines TRBV7-2 with TRBJ2-1; perhaps TRBD2 as D (5 bases). Trimming stripped 0 bases from V and 0 bases from J, with 6 bases between. CDR1 is SGHTA, CDR2 FQGNSA, per germline. The CDR3 consists of 15 residues. The CDR3 loop reads CASSLAGDSYNEQFF. The CDR3 DNA follows: TGTGCCAGCAGCTTAGCGGGAGACTCCTACAATGAGCAGTTCTTC. Complete variable domain (other parts from reference TRBV7-2 and TRBJ2-1): GAGVSQSPSNKVTEKGKDVELRCDPISGHTALYWYRQSLGQGLEFLIYFQGNSAPDKSGLPSDRFSAERTGGSVSTLTIQRTQQEDSAVYLCASSLAGDSYNEQFFGPGTRLTVL.

As for this clone: Other DNA sequences in the same sample also yield this CDR3. The chain has TRBV7-9 and TRBJ2-1; 7 nucleotides agree with TRBD2. V was pared by 1 base and J by 4 bases, with 4 bases of the junction left unmatched. The CDR3 loop spans 15 amino acids. From germline, CDR1 is SEHNR and CDR2 FQNEAQ (reference sequence). In DNA form, the CDR3 reads TGTGCCAGCAGCTTAGAGGCGGGGGTGTACAATGAGCAGTTCTTC. It specifies CASSLEAGVYNEQFF.

The chain links TRBV14 to TRBJ1-2; 8 bases map to TRBD1. Unmatched junction bases numbered 4, after V lost 0 bases and J lost 7 bases. CDR3 length: 14 residues. The germline gives CDR1 SGHDN, CDR2 FVKESK. The CDR3 DNA reads as TGTGCCAGCAGCCAAGACAGGGGGCTGGGTGGCTACACCTTC. This encodes CASSQDRGLGGYTF.

This clone occurred once. V usage is TRBV2 and J usage is TRBJ2-3; tentative D call: TRBD2 (5 bases). Trimming took 3 bases from V and 0 from J, leaving 13 bases between them. Germline V lookup: CDR1 SNHLY, CDR2 FYNNEI. The CDR3 is made up of 16 amino acids. CDR3 sequence reads: CASSDYWETSTDTQYF. The CDR3 nucleotides read TGTGCCAGCAGTGATTATTGGGAGACGAGCACAGATACGCAGTATTTT.

The chain is built from TRBV30 and TRBJ2-5, with D possibly matching TRBD1 (6 bases). CDR1 and CDR2 (germline): GTSNPN, SVGIG (reference sequence). CDR3 length: 13 residues. Deletions cut 4 bases from V and 7 bases from J, with 16 bases between. The CDR3: CAWTQTGPGTQYF. The CDR3 bases are TGTGCCTGGACTCAGACAGGCCCCGGGACCCAGTACTTC.

This clone was seen a few times. This chain connects TRBV6-5 to TRBJ1-3; no clear D. Trimming stripped 0 bases from V and 0 bases from J, with 9 bases between. The germline V gene has CDR1 MNHEY and CDR2 SVGAGI. CDR3 length: 16 residues. CDR3: CASSYSPGSSGNTIYF. The DNA of the CDR3 is TGTGCCAGCAGTTACTCGCCAGGTTCCTCTGGAAACACCATATATTTT.

The chain recombines TRBV11-2 with TRBJ2-7; 7 bases line up with TRBD1. CDR3 length: 14 amino acids. Germline CDR1 and CDR2: SGHAT and FQNNGV. Unmatched junction bases numbered 8, after V lost 5 bases and J lost 4 bases. Written as DNA, the CDR3 is TGTGCCAGCAGCCGGACAGGCAAAGGGTACGAGCAGTACTTC. It encodes CASSRTGKGYEQYF. Variable domain in full (rest from reference TRBV11-2 and TRBJ2-7): EAGVAQSPRYKIIEKRQSVAFWCNPISGHATLYWYQQILGQGPKLLIQFQNNGVVDDSQLPKDRFSAERLKGVDSTLKIQPAKLEDSAVYLCASSRTGKGYEQYFGPGTRLTVT.

The chain employs TRBV28 and TRBJ2-7; TRBD1 matches 9 bases. J lost 5 bases, V lost 7 bases, and 12 bases had no gene match. This CDR3 contains 15 residues. Germline lookup yields CDR1 MDHEN and CDR2 SYDVKM. The CDR3, as DNA: TGTGCCAGCAAAGATACGGGGACAGGGAGGCACGAGCAGTACTTC. Translation: CASKDTGTGRHEQYF.

This rearrangement joins TRBV5-6 to TRBJ2-3; 10 bases match TRBD2. CDR1 and CDR2 from the germline V gene are SGHDT and YYEEEE. After removal of 4 bases from V and 4 bases from J, the junction contained 15 bases not matched to a gene. CDR3 length: 18 amino acids. The CDR3 spells CASSQDLSSGSIADTQYF. The CDR3 DNA reads TGTGCCAGCAGCCAAGACCTTTCTAGCGGGAGTATAGCAGATACGCAGTATTTT.

V gene TRBV5-8 combines with J gene TRBJ2-1; 8 nucleotides line up with TRBD1. Germline assignment: CDR1 SGHTS and CDR2 YDEGEE. The CDR3 is 15 amino acids. J was trimmed by 1 base and V by 0 bases; bases with no gene match: 0. The CDR3 region has the DNA TGTGCCAGCAGCTTGGGGACAGGGTCCTACAATGAGCAGTTCTTC. Its translation is CASSLGTGSYNEQFF.